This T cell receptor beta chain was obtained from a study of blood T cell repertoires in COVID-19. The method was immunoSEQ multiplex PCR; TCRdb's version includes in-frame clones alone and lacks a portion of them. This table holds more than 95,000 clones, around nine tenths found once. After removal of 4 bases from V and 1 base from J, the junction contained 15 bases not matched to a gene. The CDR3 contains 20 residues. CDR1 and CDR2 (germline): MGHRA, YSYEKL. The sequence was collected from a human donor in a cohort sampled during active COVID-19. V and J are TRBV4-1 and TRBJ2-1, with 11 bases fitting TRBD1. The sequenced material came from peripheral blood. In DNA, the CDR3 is TGCGCCAGCAGCCGTGGGGACAGGGGGAAGGGGGGAGAGTCCTACAATGAGCAGTTCTTC. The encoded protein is CASSRGDRGKGGESYNEQFF.